The TCR beta chain under discussion was sequenced for a study of T cells in Graves' hyperthyroidism and ophthalmopathy (dated by TCRdb to between 2017 and 2020). General notes on the study: Peripheral blood was sampled at the time of initial diagnosis, prior to any treatment. The roughly 91 discovery patients were randomly divided into training and test sets at a 7:3 ratio. Whether ophthalmopathy could be predicted prospectively was tested in an independent validation cohort made up of under 20 hyperthyroidism patients plus 17 patients who later progressed to ophthalmopathy. Once sampling was done, hyperthyroidism patients were given methimazole at a starting dose of 30 mg daily, whereas ophthalmopathy patients were given high-dose intravenous methylprednisolone. The paper describes TCR Vbeta CDR3 sequencing of more than 120 peripheral blood samples, made up of some 40 ophthalmopathy patients, around 78 hyperthyroidism patients and approximately 17 progressor patients. TCR V-J signatures able to tell the groups apart were searched for in a discovery cohort of 90 to 100 patients, of whom 43 had Graves' ophthalmopathy and 55 to 65 had stable Graves' hyperthyroidism. The study also compared thyroid tissue and blood T-cell repertoires from several Graves' hyperthyroidism patients. What the research found in general, with its limitations: A 13 V-J signature model separated ophthalmopathy from stable hyperthyroidism, with over 85% sensitivity and 81% to 83% specificity in cross-validation and 80%/75% in testing. Blood samples also contained most of the expanded thyroid clonotypes (frequency above 0.001), which suggests that blood repertoires may reflect thyroid immune responses. Sample size was not statistically predetermined, and investigators were not blinded to group allocation. In validation, the model predicted progression to ophthalmopathy with around 71% sensitivity and approximately 78% specificity, a median of 6.5 months before onset.

The TCR beta CDR3 regions were amplified from RNA transcripts. For the first round of RT-PCR on the TCR CDR3, the HTBI primer set was used together with the Qiagen OneStep RT-PCR kit. A second multiplex PCR round built the libraries, followed by size selection and purification. Libraries were sequenced paired-end with 100 bp reads on an Illumina HiSeq2000. For the original study's pipeline: SOAPnuke was used to process the raw data, throwing out any read that contained adapters or uncalled bases, had a mean Phred below 15, or lacked an exact constant-primer or identifier match. COPE v1.2.5 was used to merge high-quality paired reads, and clonotypes were defined as unique nucleotide sequences. Clonotypes were aligned to IMGT TRBV, TRBD and TRBJ reference segments using MiTCR v1.1. The analysis included only V-J combinations with a frequency above 0.0001, which together covered around 99% of the repertoires. The TCS score was defined as the ratio of F50 (clonal expansion) to E x V (chaos), calculated using BLOSUM62-based TCRdist between CDR3 peptides within each V-J. Welch's t-statistics and random forest reduced roughly 530 V-J features to roughly 13, which were used in a naive Bayes classifier (R e1071). The raw public reads went through TCRdb reprocessing: fastp at Q25, MiXCR clone calling, in-frame beta chains kept. Each entry merges the rows of one CDR3 protein and shows their most common DNA and genes. The V and J calls reflect TCRdb's pipeline rather than the authors' work. This sample has about 280,000 distinct CDR3 sequences in its table, and about 25% of those were observed once. The ten largest clones add up to about 25% of the sample.

Hyperthyroidism patients were aged 18 to 65 years and newly diagnosed, with disease duration of less than 2 months. Patients with uncontrolled infections, other autoimmune diseases, pregnancy or lactation were excluded. Diagnoses were established on the basis of clinical symptoms, serum thyroxine and TRAb, thyroid ultrasound, and orbital computed tomography. For progressor patients, blood was drawn at the first diagnosis of hyperthyroidism, before any ophthalmopathy symptoms had appeared. PBMCs were separated from under 12 ml of fresh peripheral blood using Ficoll-Paque density gradient centrifugation. Progressor patients were first diagnosed with Graves' hyperthyroidism and then developed ophthalmopathy during follow-up. Total RNA was extracted using Trizol reagent, and RNA quality was assessed on an Agilent 2100 Bioanalyzer. This clonotype was observed many times. Its antigen remains unidentified. No much larger clone is present one base from it, and per-base qualities are unavailable.

This clonotype originated in a middle-aged man with Graves' hyperthyroidism that later progressed to Graves' ophthalmopathy. Source material: blood.

The CDR3 reads CASRQGSTRNQPQHF. At the DNA level, the sequence is TGTGCCAGCAGACAGGGGTCCACCAGAAATCAGCCCCAGCATTTT. The sequence links TRBV6-1 to TRBJ1-5, with TRBD1 matching 7 junction bases. In the germline V gene, CDR1 corresponds to MNHNS and CDR2 to SASEGT. The CDR3 holds 15 amino acids from the cysteine to the phenylalanine. The sequence is cut down to CDR3 DNA, 45 bases in frame from base 1. Trimming takes 6 bases off V and 4 bases off J; junction bases not matched to a gene: 9.